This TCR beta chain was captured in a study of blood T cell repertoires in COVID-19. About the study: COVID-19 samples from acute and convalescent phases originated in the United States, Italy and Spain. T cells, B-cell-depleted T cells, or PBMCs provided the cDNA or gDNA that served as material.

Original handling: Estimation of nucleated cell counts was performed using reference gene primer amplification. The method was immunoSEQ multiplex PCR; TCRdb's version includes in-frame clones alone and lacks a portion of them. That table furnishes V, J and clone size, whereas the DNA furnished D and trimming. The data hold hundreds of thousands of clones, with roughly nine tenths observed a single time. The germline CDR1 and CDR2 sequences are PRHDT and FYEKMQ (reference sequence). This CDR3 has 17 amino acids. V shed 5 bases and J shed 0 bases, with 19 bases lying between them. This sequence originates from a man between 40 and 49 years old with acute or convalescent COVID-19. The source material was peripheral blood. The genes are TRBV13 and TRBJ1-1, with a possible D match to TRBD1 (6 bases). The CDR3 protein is CASSPGAYPRLNTEAFF. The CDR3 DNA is TGTGCCAGCAGCCCAGGGGCCTACCCCAGATTGAACACTGAAGCTTTCTTT.